Reported below is one T cell receptor beta chain. Generated by immunoSEQ multiplex PCR, the TCRdb table keeps only in-frame clones and is missing some. Here the sample spans over 55,000 clones, 80% to 95% being singletons. The data originate from a study of T cell changes during pregnancy in multiple sclerosis. Trimming stripped 4 bases from V and 3 bases from J, with 16 bases between. Germline V gene data show CDR1 as LGHNA and CDR2 as YSLEER. The CDR3 spans 15 residues. The TCR originated in a female donor in good health, enrolled as a control in a pregnancy study. The starting material was CD8+ T cells from peripheral blood mononuclear cells, obtained in the third trimester of pregnancy. The rearrangement uses TRBV4-3 and TRBJ2-7, with D possibly being TRBD2 (6 bases). CDR3 sequence: CASSLLASGLYEQYF. As DNA, the CDR3 is TGCGCCAGCAGCCTGTTGGCGAGCGGGCTCTACGAGCAGTACTTC.